The T cell receptor beta chain under discussion was sequenced for a study of regulatory T cells in long-lasting Graves disease. Construction of the TCR beta libraries employed iRepertoire HTBI primers in conjunction with Arm-PCR of CDR3 regions. TCRdb used MiXCR to reprocess the multiplex PCR reads, holding one entry per CDR3 protein. Found here are about 500,000 distinct CDR3 sequences, roughly 17% of them singletons; the top ten hold approximately 12%. This clonotype has more than one count but fewer than ten. One end of the junction does not line up with germline, which may come from a read error. Regarding time point: newly diagnosed GD, antithyroid drugs for less than 3 months. The TCR library was prepared using RNA isolated from PBMCs. Graves' disease diagnosis was established per American Thyroid Association guidelines. CDR1 is SGHTA and CDR2 is FQGNSA in the germline V gene. This CDR3 is 15 amino acids long.

This same sample was also taken into another study, of T cells in Graves' hyperthyroidism and ophthalmopathy. From that second work: First-round RT-PCR with HTBI primers amplified the TCR CDR3 region. Most thyroid clonotypes expanded above 0.001 appeared in blood too. For ophthalmopathy, model prediction preceded onset by a median roughly 5.9 months.

The chain employs TRBV7-2 and TRBJ2-1; a possible D gene is TRBD2 (6 bases). This TCR derives from a man in his forties with Graves disease. Sequenced material: peripheral blood mononuclear cells (PBMCs), taken at new diagnosis, from a patient treated with antithyroid drugs. The CDR3 protein is CASSSQTRRYNEQSF. The CDR3 bases are TGTGCCAGCAGCTCCCAGACTAGGCGGTACAATGAGCAGTCCTTC. Filled out from reference TRBV7-2 and TRBJ2-1, the complete variable domain reads GAGVSQSPSNKVTEKGKDVELRCDPISGHTALYWYRQSLGQGLEFLIYFQGNSAPDKSGLPSDRFSAERTGGSVSTLTIQRTQQEDSAVYLCASSSQTRRYNEQSFGPGTRLTVL.